Listed below are T cell receptor beta chains from one sample, sequenced in a study of blood T cell repertoires in COVID-19. Measured with immunoSEQ multiplex PCR; TCRdb has only the in-frame clones, and not every one. The sample carries approximately 200,000 clones, 88% recorded once. Sequenced: peripheral blood. All receptors derive from a woman aged 25 to 45 with acute or convalescent COVID-19. The CDR3 runs from the conserved cysteine through the conserved F or W. A D gene is named only where the DNA matches it firmly. Size is stated for part of the rows, as once, few or many counts, or as a class when the clone is expanded.

TGTGCCAGCAGCCCAGGGACTTTCGACGGGGAGCTGTTTTTT,CASSPGTFDGELFF,TRBV7-9,TRBJ2-2,.,.
TGTGCTAGTGGTCCCGGGACTAGTTCCGAGACCCAGTACTTC,CASGPGTSSETQYF,TRBV12-5,TRBJ2-5,.,TRBD2
TGCGCCAGCAGCTTGGTTCCTAGCGGGAGTTACAATGAGCAGTTCTTC,CASSLVPSGSYNEQFF,TRBV5-1,TRBJ2-1,.,TRBD2
TGTGCCAGCAGCCGGGACAGGTCTTATCCACCCCTCCACTTT,CASSRDRSYPPLHF,TRBV5-4,TRBJ1-6,.,TRBD1
TGTGCCAGCAGCTTAGATTGGAGGTGGAGTCAAGAGACCCAGTACTTC,CASSLDWRWSQETQYF,TRBV11-3,TRBJ2-5,.,.
TGTGCCAGCAGTTTACCCGGACTGAGATTGAATGAGCAGTTCTTC,CASSLPGLRLNEQFF,TRBV28,TRBJ2-1,few,.
TGTGCCTGGAAGGGGGTCAACTATGGCTACACCTTC,CAWKGVNYGYTF,TRBV30,TRBJ1-2,.,.
TGTGCCAGCAGCTCCCGAGCGGGACGCGCCTACAATGAGCAGTTCTTC,CASSSRAGRAYNEQFF,TRBV4-2,TRBJ2-1,.,TRBD2
TGTGCCAGCAGCCAAATTTCGGGAGTATCCTACGAGCAGTACTTC,CASSQISGVSYEQYF,TRBV3-1/TRBV3-2,TRBJ2-7,once,.
TGTGCCAGCAGCTTATTGAAGGGGAATACCTACAATGAGCAGTTCTTC,CASSLLKGNTYNEQFF,TRBV7-6,TRBJ2-1,.,.
TGTGCCAGTAGTATCGCGGGCTACGGAAACACCATATATTTT,CASSIAGYGNTIYF,TRBV19,TRBJ1-3,.,.
TGTGCCAGCACCGGGACAGGGGAAAAACTGTTTTTT,CASTGTGEKLFF,TRBV2,TRBJ1-4,.,TRBD1
TGTGCCAGCAGCTTACACTCCTCTGGAAACACCATATATTTT,CASSLHSSGNTIYF,TRBV7-2,TRBJ1-3,once,.
TGTGCCAGCAGCCCTAGCGGGACTCAAGAGACCCAGTACTTC,CASSPSGTQETQYF,TRBV3-1/TRBV3-2,TRBJ2-5,.,TRBD2
TGTGCCAGCAGCTCTAGCTCCTACAATGAGCAGTTCTTC,CASSSSSYNEQFF,TRBV5-4,TRBJ2-1,.,.
TGTGCCAGCGGGACTGTGAAGCCAGATACGCAGTATTTT,CASGTVKPDTQYF,TRBV4-2,TRBJ2-3,.,.
TGTGCCAGTAGACCCGAGGTAGCGGCTGGGGATACGCAGTATTTT,CASRPEVAAGDTQYF,TRBV19,TRBJ2-3,.,.
TGTGCCAGCAGCTTGGTGGACTTTTACAATGAGCAGTTCTTC,CASSLVDFYNEQFF,TRBV5-4,TRBJ2-1,few,.
TGCGCCAGCAGCTTGTCGGGTAACTCTGGAAACACCATATATTTT,CASSLSGNSGNTIYF,TRBV5-1,TRBJ1-3,.,.
TGTGCCAGCAGCACCCCGGGCACAGATACGCAGTATTTT,CASSTPGTDTQYF,TRBV7-9,TRBJ2-3,.,.
TGTGCCAGCAGTGCCGGGCGCGGGCAGCCCCAGCATTTT,CASSAGRGQPQHF,TRBV2,TRBJ1-5,.,.
TGTGCCAGCAGTTCAGGAAACACCATATATTTT,CASSSGNTIYF,TRBV28,TRBJ1-3,.,.
TGTGCCACGAGAACAGGTCAGCCCCAGCATTTT,CATRTGQPQHF,TRBV6-5,TRBJ1-5,.,.
TGTGCCAGCAGCCCCCCTTCCGGGGAGCTGTTTTTT,CASSPPSGELFF,TRBV7-6,TRBJ2-2,.,.